This TCR beta chain was sequenced in a study of T-cell reconstitution after alpha-beta-depleted transplantation in children. This sample's TCRbeta library carried unique molecular identifier barcodes. A single record per CDR3 protein comes from TCRdb applying MiXCR to the PCR reads. Seen here are almost 600,000 distinct CDR3 sequences, 25% to 30% observed once, and the top ten hold less than 40%. CDR3 length: 15 amino acids. Looked up from germline, CDR1 is GTSNPN and CDR2 is SVGIG (reference sequence). J lost 2 bases, V lost 0 bases, and 6 bases had no gene match. The chain links TRBV30 to TRBJ1-2; 7 nucleotides line up with TRBD1. This sequence was found in a boy under two years old with Wiskott-Aldrich syndrome, due to receive a stem cell transplant. Sequencing used PBMCs, obtained before TCRalphabeta/CD19-depleted stem cell transplant. In nucleotides, the CDR3 is TGTGCCTGGAGTGTCAATCCCAGGGGGAACTATGGCTACACCTTC. It encodes CAWSVNPRGNYGYTF.